These T cell receptor beta chains were read from a single sample in a study of OX40 agonist ivuxolimab in advanced cancers. Profiling relied on immunoSEQ multiplex PCR, and the TCRdb table lists in-frame clones only, not all of them. The sample yields about 60,000 clones, about four fifths seen once. Here the sequenced sample was CD4+ or CD8+ T cells sorted from blood, taken in a trial of the OX40 agonist ivuxolimab. Receptor source: an adult with an advanced solid tumor such as melanoma, head and neck, liver or kidney cancer. The CDR3 runs from the conserved cysteine through the conserved F or W. Each record gives: V gene, J gene, D gene, clone size, CDR3 DNA, CDR3 protein. The D gene is left open where the match is weak. Rows may omit the clone size; those that give it use once, few, many or a size class.

>TRBV7-9|TRBJ2-1|-|few
TGTGCCAGCAGCTCCCCCGGGATAAACAATGAGCAGTTCTTC
CASSSPGINNEQFF
>TRBV7-9|TRBJ2-3|TRBD2|-
TGTGCCAGCACCAGGGCCACTAGCGGCACAGATACGCAGTATTTT
CASTRATSGTDTQYF
>TRBV6-4|TRBJ1-5|-|-
TGTGCCAGATCTCAAGAGGGTACCCTGACTTATATGAACAATCAGCCCCAGCATTTT
CARSQEGTLTYMNNQPQHF
>TRBV6-1|TRBJ2-1|TRBD2|-
TGTGCCAGCAGTGAAGCTGGGAGCGGGGTTCTCAGGAATGAGCAGTTCTTC
CASSEAGSGVLRNEQFF
>TRBV16|TRBJ1-1|-|-
TGTGCCAGCAGCCTAGGGGGTCCTGTGACTGAAGCTTTCTTT
CASSLGGPVTEAFF
>TRBV9|TRBJ1-2|TRBD1|-
TGTGCCAGCAGCGGCTCCCCGACAGGGGGCGCATATAAAGGCTACACCTTC
CASSGSPTGGAYKGYTF
>TRBV4-3|TRBJ2-2|-|-
TGCGCCAGCAGCCAGGCCGGTTACACCGGGGAGCTGTTTTTT
CASSQAGYTGELFF
>TRBV4-3|TRBJ1-2|-|-
TGCGCCAGCAGCCAAGAACGGTTGGCAGGCTATGGCTACACCTTC
CASSQERLAGYGYTF
>TRBV2|TRBJ1-2|TRBD1|-
TGTGCCAGCAAAAAGGACAGGGGGCCCGGCTACACCTTC
CASKKDRGPGYTF
>TRBV18|TRBJ2-3|TRBD2|-
TGTGCCAGCTCACTCCGGACTAGCGGGAGTGGCACAGATACGCAGTATTTT
CASSLRTSGSGTDTQYF
>TRBV4-3|TRBJ2-7|TRBD2|-
TGCGCCAGCAGCCAAGGCGTAATAGCGGGAGCCCCCTACGAGCAGTACTTC
CASSQGVIAGAPYEQYF
>TRBV4-2|TRBJ2-2|TRBD2|-
TGTGCCAGCAGCCGGGAAAGAGCGGGAGGCCCGAACACCGGGGAGCTGTTTTTT
CASSRERAGGPNTGELFF
>TRBV27|TRBJ1-1|-|once
TGTGCCAGCAGCCCTGGGACCGACTGGGGCACTGAAGCTTTCTTT
CASSPGTDWGTEAFF
>TRBV5-6|TRBJ2-3|-|once
TGTGCCAGCAGCTTGGCGACAGACCCGAGCACAGATACGCAGTATTTT
CASSLATDPSTDTQYF
>TRBV6-6|TRBJ2-3|TRBD1|-
TGTGCCAGCAGTTACTCGGGACAGGGTACAGATACGCAGTATTTT
CASSYSGQGTDTQYF
>TRBV5-4|TRBJ2-2|-|-
TGTGCCAGCAGCCACCCTGGGACACCGAACACCGGGGAGCTGTTTTTT
CASSHPGTPNTGELFF
>TRBV18|TRBJ2-1|TRBD1|-
TGTGCCAGCTCTTACGGGACAGTTTCCTACAATGAGCAGTTCTTC
CASSYGTVSYNEQFF
>TRBV29-1|TRBJ2-6|-|-
TGCAGCGTGGAAAGGGACGTTGACTCTGGGGCCAACGTCCTGACTTTC
CSVERDVDSGANVLTF
>TRBV4-2|TRBJ2-7|-|-
TGTGCCAGCAGCCGCGGGACAAGCGGGTCCTACGAGCAGTACTTC
CASSRGTSGSYEQYF
>TRBV5-4|TRBJ2-1|-|-
TGTGCCAGCAGCTTCGGGGGAGTATCCTACAATGAGCAGTTCTTC
CASSFGGVSYNEQFF
>TRBV15|TRBJ1-4|-|-
TGTGCCACCAGCAGAGACCGGAAAATTAATGAAAAACTGTTTTTT
CATSRDRKINEKLFF
>TRBV19|TRBJ2-7|-|-
TGTGCCAGTAGCCCTGGCGGGGTGGGCTACGAGCAGTACTTC
CASSPGGVGYEQYF
>TRBV7-9|TRBJ1-1|-|-
TGTGCCAGCAGCCTGGCAGGGATCACTGAAGCTTTCTTT
CASSLAGITEAFF
>TRBV29-1|TRBJ2-3|-|-
TGCAGCGTTGAACTAGTGAGCACAGATACGCAGTATTTT
CSVELVSTDTQYF
>TRBV29-1|TRBJ1-2|-|-
TGCAGCGTTGAGAGGGGGAGGGGCCAATATGGCTACACCTTC
CSVERGRGQYGYTF
>TRBV4-3|TRBJ1-5|TRBD1|-
TGCGCCAGCAGCCAAGATCTATTTTTAGGGACAGGGGGAAGCAATCAGCCCCAGCATTTT
CASSQDLFLGTGGSNQPQHF
>TRBV5-1|TRBJ2-1|-|-
TGCGCCAGCAGCTTGGGAGGGGGAGACCGTGAGCAGTTCTTC
CASSLGGGDREQFF
>TRBV12-5|TRBJ2-1|TRBD2|-
TGTGCTAGTGGTTTGGTATTAGGGACTACCGTAAGTACTGAGCAGTTCTTC
CASGLVLGTTVSTEQFF
>TRBV5-4|TRBJ2-2|-|-
TGTGCCAGCAGCTTGGCCCCCGGGACTCGGAACACCGGGGAGCTGTTTTTT
CASSLAPGTRNTGELFF
>TRBV27|TRBJ2-1|-|-
TGTGCCAGCACCAAGGACAGAGACTACAATGAGCAGTTCTTC
CASTKDRDYNEQFF
>TRBV10-3|TRBJ2-7|-|few
TGTGCCATATCCCAAGGGCACGAGCAGTACTTC
CAISQGHEQYF
>TRBV7-3|TRBJ1-1|TRBD1|-
TGTGCCAGCAGCTCGGGACAGGGGGCCACTGAAGCTTTCTTT
CASSSGQGATEAFF
>TRBV4-3|TRBJ2-1|-|-
TGCGCCAGCAGCCCGTCGGACCACTACAATGAGCAGTTCTTC
CASSPSDHYNEQFF
>TRBV19|TRBJ2-7|TRBD1|-
TGTGCCAGTAGTATAAGGACAGGGAGCTCCTACGAGCAGTACTTC
CASSIRTGSSYEQYF
>TRBV10-3|TRBJ1-1|-|-
TGTGCCATCAGTCGGCAGAACACTGAAGCTTTCTTT
CAISRQNTEAFF
>TRBV11-2|TRBJ2-5|-|-
TGTGCCAGCAGCTATAATGGCCGCGACTGGGAGACCCAGTACTTC
CASSYNGRDWETQYF
>TRBV7-9|TRBJ1-1|TRBD1|-
TGTGCCAGCAGCTTGGGACAGGGTGCGGAAGCTTTCTTT
CASSLGQGAEAFF
>TRBV18|TRBJ1-6|-|-
TGTGCCAGCTCACCGGGCAGGGATTCACCCCTCCACTTT
CASSPGRDSPLHF
>TRBV5-6|TRBJ1-4|-|-
TGTGCCAGCAGCCCGGGACGGCGTAATGAAAAACTGTTTTTT
CASSPGRRNEKLFF
>TRBV10-3|TRBJ1-6|TRBD1|few
TGTGCCATCACCGACAGGGATCCCTCCTATAATTCACCCCTCCACTTT
CAITDRDPSYNSPLHF